The 22 T cell receptor beta chains below all came from one sample that was sequenced in a study of cytomegalovirus exposure and HLA in healthy donors. Repertoires were generated with immunoSEQ multiplex PCR, while TCRdb's copy carries only in-frame clones and drops some. The sample shows nearly 200,000 clones, roughly 84% of them seen only once. The sequenced material came from PBMCs. The receptors stem from a woman aged 25 to 39 in good health and CMV-seropositive.

The chain links TRBV4-2 to TRBJ1-1; possibly TRBD1 for D (6 bases). The ends were cut back, 1 base at V and 10 bases at J, with 19 bases in the middle. This CDR3 is built from 15 residues. From germline, CDR1 is LGHNA and CDR2 YNFKEQ. The CDR3 DNA sequence: TGTGCCAGCAGCCAAGTCTCGGGGAAGGTAGGGGGAGCTTTCTTT. Translating it yields CASSQVSGKVGGAFF.

The chain is built from TRBV6-5 and TRBJ1-1, with D possibly being TRBD1 (6 bases). V was clipped by 6 bases and J by 1 base, with 12 bases between them. The germline V gene encodes CDR1 MNHEY and CDR2 SVGAGI. The CDR3 totals 14 residues. The CDR3, as DNA: TGTGCCAGCAGCTACAGGGAGCAGAACACTGAAGCTTTCTTT. Its translation is CASSYREQNTEAFF.

There are a few counts of this clone. The CDR3 DNA sequence: TGTGCCAGCGGCCGAGACAGCGAGCAGTACTTC. Residues: CASGRDSEQYF. This chain uses TRBV6-5 with TRBJ2-7; D perhaps matches TRBD1 (5 bases). The germline CDR1 and CDR2 sequences are MNHEY and SVGAGI. The CDR3 is made up of 11 amino acids. V was pared by 8 bases and J by 6 bases, with 11 bases between.

J is TRBJ2-4 and V is TRBV6-9; tentatively, D is TRBD1 (5 bases). Germline V gene data show CDR1 as MNHGY and CDR2 as SVAAGI. V was cut by 3 bases and J by 4 bases, with 13 bases left in between. The CDR3 loop spans 15 amino acids. The CDR3 here is CASSYTGKLKNIQYF. The CDR3, as DNA: TGTGCCAGCAGTTACACAGGAAAGCTAAAAAACATTCAGTACTTC.

The chain couples TRBV28 to TRBJ1-3, with D unresolved. The CDR3 totals 15 residues. V gave up 6 bases and J gave up 0 bases, with 12 bases separating them. The germline V gene has CDR1 MDHEN and CDR2 SYDVKM. The CDR3: CASRPGAGSGNTIYF. For the CDR3, the DNA is TGTGCCAGCAGACCAGGCGCAGGCTCTGGAAACACCATATATTTT.

This clone appeared a single time. The rearrangement uses TRBV4-2 and TRBJ2-7, with a tentative D call TRBD2 (5 bases). Looked up from germline, CDR1 is LGHNA and CDR2 is YNFKEQ. V gave up 2 bases and J gave up 3 bases, with 20 bases separating them. This CDR3 is 17 amino acids long. Written as DNA, the CDR3 is TGTGCCAGCAGCCAATCAATCCGGGATGTGGCCCGCTACGAGCAGTACTTC. Its translation is CASSQSIRDVARYEQYF.

This clone has a single count. The chain employs TRBV7-9 and TRBJ1-2; D unresolved. This CDR3 spans 14 amino acids. Trimming removed 0 bases at V and 4 bases at J, with 9 bases between. In germline, CDR1 is SEHNR, CDR2 FQNEAQ (reference sequence). This chain's CDR3 is CASSLALRAYGYTF. The CDR3 DNA reads as TGTGCCAGCAGCTTAGCGCTAAGAGCCTATGGCTACACCTTC.

V usage is TRBV27 and J usage is TRBJ2-7; no clear D. The CDR3 extends over 12 amino acids. The ends were cut back, 6 bases at V and 0 bases at J, with 6 bases in the middle. In germline, CDR1 is MNHEY, CDR2 SMNVEV (reference sequence). The CDR3 sequence is CASSHSSYEQYF. The CDR3 nucleotides read TGTGCCAGCAGCCACAGCTCCTACGAGCAGTACTTC.

This clone was seen once. The chain has TRBV19 and TRBJ1-1; possibly TRBD1 for D (5 bases). The germline V and J ends were trimmed by 9 bases and 10 bases, with 18 bases remaining between them. Germline V CDR1 and CDR2: LNHDA, SQIVND (reference sequence). The CDR3 covers 12 residues. The CDR3 DNA is TGTGCCAGCAAGTTTCGCCACGGGGGAGCTTTCTTT. Its protein is CASKFRHGGAFF.

In this sample, this clone turned up once. This chain joins TRBV18 and TRBJ2-1, with TRBD2 identical over 8 bases. From germline, CDR1 is KGHSH and CDR2 LQKENI. V was clipped by 6 bases and J by 9 bases; unmatched bases: 16. The CDR3 is 16 amino acids. The CDR3: CASSLSPWREESEQFF. The CDR3 coding sequence is TGTGCCAGCTCCCTTTCACCCTGGCGGGAGGAAAGTGAGCAGTTCTTC.

The chain joins TRBV10-3 to TRBJ2-5; the match to TRBD1 covers 8 bases. The germline gives CDR1 ENHRY, CDR2 SYGVKD. Germline trimming cut 6 bases from V and 4 bases from J; bases unmatched to any gene: 4. The CDR3 loop spans 13 amino acids. This CDR3 reads CAIRPGQGETQYF. CDR3 bases: TGTGCCATCAGACCCGGACAGGGAGAGACCCAGTACTTC.

This chain connects TRBV25-1 to TRBJ1-1; no clear D gene. CDR1 MGHDK and CDR2 SYGVNS come from the germline V gene. CDR3 length: 15 residues. Deletions cut 6 bases from V and 4 bases from J, with 18 bases between. The CDR3 nucleotides are TGTGCCAGCAGGTCCCACGGGGTAATGAGCACTGAAGCTTTCTTT. Protein product: CASRSHGVMSTEAFF.

The CDR3 here is CAIMSGNEQFF. CDR3 in DNA: TGTGCCATCATGTCCGGCAATGAGCAGTTCTTC. This chain connects TRBV10-3 to TRBJ2-1, with no clear D. The V end lost 7 bases, the J end lost 6 bases, and 7 bases lay between the germline ends. CDR3 length equals 11 residues. Per germline, CDR1 ENHRY and CDR2 SYGVKD.

This chain connects TRBV19 to TRBJ1-2; a possible D gene is TRBD1 (5 bases). Germline CDR1 and CDR2: LNHDA and SQIVND (reference sequence). This CDR3 is built from 14 residues. Deletions cut 6 bases from V and 5 bases from J, with 16 bases between. CDR3 sequence (DNA): TGTGCCAGTAGAAGTCAGGGCACTCAGTATGGCTACACCTTC. Its translation is CASRSQGTQYGYTF.

The chain combines TRBV5-1 with TRBJ1-4; perhaps TRBD1 as D (6 bases). Trimming took off 1 base at V and 6 bases at J, with 10 bases between the two ends. The CDR3 totals 14 residues. CDR1 and CDR2 (germline): SGHRS, YFSETQ. CDR3 bases: TGCGCCAGCAGCTTGTCCTCAGGGGATGAAAAACTGTTTTTT. It specifies CASSLSSGDEKLFF.

This chain links TRBV11-2 with TRBJ1-1, with 11 bases matching TRBD1. The V gene end was trimmed by 5 bases and the J gene end by 5 bases; junction bases not matched to a gene: 16. From germline, CDR1 is SGHAT and CDR2 FQNNGV. This CDR3 comprises 18 residues. CDR3: CASSPSLPGQGVRTEAFF. The CDR3 DNA is TGTGCCAGCAGCCCATCCCTCCCGGGACAGGGGGTGAGGACTGAAGCTTTCTTT.

The V gene is TRBV13, the J gene TRBJ2-7; 7 bases fit TRBD2. The CDR3 totals 14 residues. J was trimmed by 0 bases and V by 5 bases; bases with no gene match: 4. CDR1 is PRHDT, CDR2 FYEKMQ, per germline (reference sequence). CDR3: CASSARGGSYEQYF. Written as DNA, the CDR3 is TGTGCCAGCAGCGCCCGCGGGGGCTCCTACGAGCAGTACTTC.

This clone is a singleton in its sample. The chain uses TRBV15 and TRBJ1-2; TRBD1 agrees at 7 bases. The CDR3 has 13 amino acids. Looked up from germline, CDR1 is LNHNV and CDR2 is YYDKDF (reference sequence). V lost 6 bases and J lost 4; bases outside the gene matches: 5. DNA for the CDR3: TGTGCCACCAGATGGAGACAGGGCTATGGCTACACCTTC. Encoded protein: CATRWRQGYGYTF.

This sequence joins TRBV5-6 and TRBJ2-7, with no clear D. The CDR3 has 13 residues. Germline values: CDR1 SGHDT, CDR2 YYEEEE. The ends were cut back, 0 bases at V and 3 bases at J, with 7 bases in the middle. The CDR3 region has the DNA TGTGCCAGCAGCTTGGGATCCAGCTACGAGCAGTACTTC. This translates into CASSLGSSYEQYF.

V gene TRBV5-1 combines with J gene TRBJ2-3; D is uncertain. The CDR3 is 15 amino acids. V lost 0 bases and J 5 bases, leaving 13 bases between the germline ends. Germline V gene sequence: CDR1 SGHRS, CDR2 YFSETQ. The CDR3 DNA sequence: TGCGCCAGCAGCTTGGCTGAAGCAGCTAGAGATACGCAGTATTTT. It codes for CASSLAEAARDTQYF.

The chain combines TRBV6-5 with TRBJ1-2; possible D gene TRBD1, 5 bases. There are 10 residues in the CDR3. V was pared by 9 bases and J by 8 bases, with 10 bases between. Germline V lookup: CDR1 MNHEY, CDR2 SVGAGI. The CDR3 loop is CASFGGGYTF. The CDR3 nucleotides are TGTGCCAGTTTTGGGGGGGGCTACACCTTC.

This sequence joins TRBV10-3 and TRBJ2-3; no clear D. Germline-derived CDR1 and CDR2 are ENHRY and SYGVKD. This CDR3 region has 15 residues. Trimming stripped 3 bases from V and 0 bases from J, with 10 bases between. CDR3 protein: CAISEMGSSTDTQYF. CDR3 nucleotide sequence: TGTGCCATCAGTGAAATGGGCAGTAGCACAGATACGCAGTATTTT.